The 13 T cell receptor beta chains listed next were all sequenced from one sample in a study of blood T cell repertoires in COVID-19. Measured with immunoSEQ multiplex PCR; TCRdb has only the in-frame clones, and not every one. Here the sample spans a few hundred thousand clones, about 85% being singletons. The sample taken for sequencing was peripheral blood. The receptors here all came from a man aged 18 to 29 with active or convalescent COVID-19.

The chain has TRBV27 and TRBJ2-6, with TRBD1 identical over 9 bases. Looked up from germline, CDR1 is MNHEY and CDR2 is SMNVEV (reference sequence). CDR3 length equals 19 residues. V lost 6 bases and J lost 4; bases outside the gene matches: 16. Written as DNA, the CDR3 is TGTGCCAGCAGCGGTCCCGGGACAGGGCCCCAGTTAGGGGCCAACGTCCTGACTTTC. Its translation: CASSGPGTGPQLGANVLTF.

The chain couples TRBV5-6 to TRBJ1-2; TRBD1 is a possible D gene (6 bases). The V end was cut by 0 bases, the J end by 5 bases, with 11 bases between. CDR1 SGHDT and CDR2 YYEEEE come from the germline V gene. The CDR3 spans 14 residues. Here the CDR3 reads CASSLVPGEYGYTF. CDR3 nucleotide sequence: TGTGCCAGCAGCTTGGTTCCAGGGGAGTATGGCTACACCTTC. Drawing the rest from reference TRBV5-6 and TRBJ1-2, the complete variable domain is DAGVTQSPTHLIKTRGQQVTLRCSPKSGHDTVSWYQQALGQGPQFIFQYYEEEERQRGNFPDRFSGHQFPNYSSELNVNALLLGDSALYLCASSLVPGEYGYTFGSGTRLTVV.

This chain joins TRBV19 and TRBJ2-2; D possibly corresponds to TRBD1 (5 bases). Looked up from germline, CDR1 is LNHDA and CDR2 is SQIVND (reference sequence). The CDR3 length is 16 residues. Trimming took off 5 bases at V and 5 bases at J, with 18 bases between the two ends. The CDR3 spells CASSAQGNWVTGELFF. CDR3 in DNA: TGTGCCAGTAGTGCTCAGGGAAATTGGGTGACCGGGGAGCTGTTTTTT. Using reference TRBV19 and TRBJ2-2 for the parts outside the CDR3, the full variable domain is DGGITQSPKYLFRKEGQNVTLSCEQNLNHDAMYWYRQDPGQGLRLIYYSQIVNDFQKGDIAEGYSVSREKKESFPLTVTSAQKNPTAFYLCASSAQGNWVTGELFFGEGSRLTVL.

The rearrangement joins TRBV14 to TRBJ2-4, with 8 nucleotides matching TRBD1. The V segment lost 0 bases and the J segment 15 bases; nucleotides outside the gene matches: 10. The CDR3 sequence is 14 residues long. Germline CDR1 and CDR2: SGHDN and FVKESK. CDR3 region: CASSQDTGPTGVYF. The CDR3 DNA is TGTGCCAGCAGCCAAGATACGGGTCCGACAGGGGTGTACTTC.

The chain couples TRBV18 to TRBJ1-5; D may be TRBD1 (5 bases). Deletions cut 3 bases from V and 5 bases from J, with 14 bases between. CDR1 is KGHSH, CDR2 LQKENI, per germline. There are 15 residues in the CDR3. The CDR3 is CASSPQGGFDQPQHF. For the CDR3, the DNA is TGTGCCAGCTCACCGCAGGGAGGATTCGATCAGCCCCAGCATTTT.

The chain combines TRBV11-2 with TRBJ2-5; 7 bases align to TRBD2. CDR1 and CDR2 from the germline V gene are SGHAT and FQNNGV. The CDR3 totals 13 residues. V shed 5 bases, J shed 3 bases, and the junction held 3 bases outside the gene matches. This chain's CDR3 is CASSDGTKETQYF. The CDR3, as DNA: TGTGCCAGCAGCGATGGGACTAAAGAGACCCAGTACTTC.

J is TRBJ1-4 and V is TRBV27; TRBD1 might be the D (6 bases). Germline assignment: CDR1 MNHEY and CDR2 SMNVEV (reference sequence). V lost 5 bases to trimming and J lost 8 bases, with 15 bases between them. This CDR3 is 14 amino acids long. As DNA, the CDR3 is TGTGCCAGCAGTCAGTGGGGGCGCGAAGAAAAACTGTTTTTT. Its protein is CASSQWGREEKLFF.

This clone was seen many times. The rearrangement links TRBV7-2 to TRBJ2-1; TRBD2 is a possible D gene (5 bases). This CDR3 is built from 15 residues. Looked up from germline, CDR1 is SGHTA and CDR2 is FQGNSA. With 1 base removed from V and 4 bases from J, the gap between germline ends came to 11 bases. The DNA of the CDR3 is TGTGCCAGCAGCTTAGAGGGAGACCCTTACAATGAGCAGTTCTTC. Translation: CASSLEGDPYNEQFF.

The rearrangement uses TRBV6-6 and TRBJ2-7; D is possibly TRBD1 (6 bases). Trimming took off 4 bases at V and 0 bases at J, with 10 bases between the two ends. CDR1 MNHNY and CDR2 SVGAGI come from the germline V gene (reference sequence). There are 14 residues in the CDR3. CDR3 sequence: CASSLTGASYEQYF. Written as DNA, the CDR3 is TGTGCCAGCAGTTTGACAGGAGCCTCCTACGAGCAGTACTTC.

For this clone: This specimen includes other DNA sequences encoding the same CDR3. The chain joins TRBV29-1 to TRBJ1-2; possibly TRBD1 for D (6 bases). V lost 6 bases and J lost 6, with 14 bases in between. Germline CDR1 and CDR2: SQVTM and ANQGSEA. The CDR3 is 12 residues long. The CDR3, as DNA: TGCAGCGTAACGGGGCAGGGGAATGGCTACACCTTC. Translated: CSVTGQGNGYTF.

This clone has just a few counts. The chain combines TRBV10-1 with TRBJ1-6, with a tentative D call TRBD1 (6 bases). Germline values: CDR1 WNHNN, CDR2 SYGVQD (reference sequence). CDR3 length: 15 residues. Trimming removed 6 bases at V and 6 bases at J, with 15 bases between. This chain's CDR3 is CASRAADRPNSPLHF. Here the CDR3 DNA reads TGCGCCAGCAGAGCAGCAGACAGGCCTAATTCACCCCTCCACTTT.

This clone has just a few counts. The V call is TRBV6-2 or TRBV6-3, the J call TRBJ1-5, with 10 bases matching TRBD1. CDR1 MNHEY and CDR2 SVGEGT come from the germline V gene. V lost 6 bases and J lost 4; bases outside the gene matches: 6. The CDR3 length is 15 residues. CDR3 bases: TGTGCCAGCAGCCGACAGGGGGCGGGGAATCAGCCCCAGCATTTT. It codes for CASSRQGAGNQPQHF.

This chain connects TRBV6-5 to TRBJ2-7; D is possibly TRBD2 (6 bases). There are 15 residues in the CDR3. The V gene lost 6 bases and the J gene lost 5 bases, with 20 bases spanning the gap. Germline V gene lookup returns CDR1 MNHEY and CDR2 SVGAGI. CDR3 in amino acids: CASRIMAGGGDEQYF. The CDR3 bases are TGTGCCAGCAGGATCATGGCGGGTGGCGGGGACGAGCAGTACTTC.